Presented here are 11 T cell receptor beta chains from one specimen sequenced in a study of PD-L1 blockade in urothelial cancer. The sample's time point: pretreatment peripheral blood. Measured with immunoSEQ multiplex PCR; TCRdb has only the in-frame clones, and not every one. This sample has about 63,000 clones, with roughly 76% found just once. The sample in question was PBMCs, obtained around atezolizumab (anti-PD-L1) treatment. The receptors here all came from a man in his 70s with urothelial cancer.

This chain links TRBV14 with TRBJ2-5, with 8 bases fitting TRBD2. After removal of 0 bases from V and 5 bases from J, the junction contained 5 bases not matched to a gene. The CDR3 runs 15 residues. Germline V CDR1 and CDR2: SGHDN, FVKESK. The chain's CDR3 is CASSQDPGGKETQYF. The DNA for the CDR3 is TGTGCCAGCAGCCAAGACCCGGGGGGGAAGGAGACCCAGTACTTC.

The chain uses TRBV4-1 and TRBJ1-1; D gene ambiguous. In germline, CDR1 is MGHRA, CDR2 YSYEKL. V lost 0 bases to trimming and J lost 0 bases, with 8 bases between them. The CDR3 extends over 15 amino acids. In DNA form, the CDR3 reads TGCGCCAGCAGCCAAGATCGCACAGTGAACACTGAAGCTTTCTTT. This translates into CASSQDRTVNTEAFF.

The chain couples TRBV6-5 to TRBJ1-2; 8 bases align to TRBD1. V lost 5 bases, J lost 1 base, and 3 bases stayed unmatched. The CDR3 extends over 14 amino acids. CDR1 and CDR2 (germline): MNHEY, SVGAGI. The CDR3 spells CASSRDRSNYGYTF. Here the CDR3 DNA reads TGTGCCAGCAGTCGGGACAGGAGTAACTATGGCTACACCTTC.

This sequence joins TRBV19 and TRBJ2-3; 7 bases are a match to TRBD2. Per germline, CDR1 LNHDA and CDR2 SQIVND (reference sequence). The V gene end was trimmed by 10 bases and the J gene end by 7 bases; junction bases not matched to a gene: 8. The CDR3 totals 12 residues. This CDR3 is CATRGTINTQYF. DNA for the CDR3: TGTGCCACCCGGGGGACTATCAATACGCAGTATTTT.

The CDR3 DNA follows: TGTGCCAGCAGCTTGCGAGACACTGAAGCTTTCTTT. Amino acids: CASSLRDTEAFF. This chain links TRBV5-8 with TRBJ1-1; D gene unclear. The CDR3 sequence is 12 residues long. Trimming took 1 base from V and 3 from J, leaving 4 bases between them. Germline CDR1 and CDR2: SGHTS and YDEGEE.

Remarks on this clone: One junction end disagrees with the germline gene, perhaps due to a read error. This chain links TRBV7-7 with TRBJ2-5; 9 positions agree with TRBD1. Germline CDR1 is SSHAT and CDR2 is FNYEAQ (reference sequence). The CDR3 contains 15 residues. The CDR3 region is CASSPGTGRVETQYF. CDR3 bases: TGTGCTAGCAGCCCCGGGACAGGGAGAGTGGAGACCCAGTACTTC.

About this clone: Since a much larger clone is just one base distant, this may be a read error. V usage is TRBV5-6 and J usage is TRBJ2-7; maybe TRBD1 (6 bases). Trimming cost V 4 bases and J 8 bases, with 16 bases left between them. In germline, CDR1 is SGHDT, CDR2 YYEEEE. The CDR3 is made up of 13 amino acids. For the CDR3, the DNA is TGTGCCAGCAGCCGACTACAGGGACCCAAGCAGTACTTC. Its protein is CASSRLQGPKQYF.

The rearrangement uses TRBV11-2 and TRBJ2-3; unclear D gene. The length of the CDR3 is 12 residues. V lost 4 bases and J lost 2, with 4 bases in between. Germline CDR1 reads SGHAT; CDR2 reads FQNNGV. CDR3 DNA sequence: TGTGCCAGCAGCTACAACACAGATACGCAGTATTTT. Its translation: CASSYNTDTQYF.

J is TRBJ1-1 and V is TRBV28, with TRBD1 matching 10 bases. The CDR3 length is 15 residues. The V segment lost 3 bases and the J segment 6 bases; nucleotides outside the gene matches: 7. The germline V gene encodes CDR1 MDHEN and CDR2 SYDVKM. The CDR3 reads CASSLLGQGSSEAFF. The CDR3 coding sequence is TGTGCCAGCAGTTTGCTGGGACAGGGGTCATCTGAAGCTTTCTTT.

V is TRBV5-1 and J is TRBJ2-5; 7 bases are a match to TRBD1. Germline CDR1 is SGHRS and CDR2 is YFSETQ. This CDR3 region has 14 residues. V gave up 4 bases and J gave up 1 base; unmatched junction bases: 4. The DNA for the CDR3 is TGCGCCAGCAGCAGGGACAGACGCCAAGAGACCCAGTACTTC. Its protein product is CASSRDRRQETQYF.

V and J are TRBV6-5 and TRBJ2-7, with D perhaps matching TRBD1 (6 bases). The CDR3 extends over 15 amino acids. The ends were cut back, 0 bases at V and 4 bases at J, with 13 bases in the middle. Per germline, CDR1 MNHEY and CDR2 SVGAGI. The CDR3 is CASSYSKAGVYEQYF. The CDR3 DNA follows: TGTGCCAGCAGTTACTCGAAGGCAGGGGTGTACGAGCAGTACTTC.